The clone carrying this T cell receptor beta chain was seen repeatedly, ten times or more. The sample originates from a study of read filtering for tumor transcriptome and immune sequencing. Molecular barcoded adaptors covering alpha/delta and beta/gamma chains were used on roughly 370 ng RNA. TCRdb fed the reads into MiXCR, producing one record per CDR3 protein. This table holds 75,000 to 95,000 distinct CDR3 sequences, about 12% found once. CDR1 SGHRS and CDR2 YFSETQ come from the germline V gene. Trimming left V 4 bases short and J 6 bases short, with 15 bases between. This CDR3 is built from 14 residues.

This chain links TRBV5-1 with TRBJ2-3, with D perhaps TRBD2 (6 bases). This receptor was taken from a donor at least 40 years old with multiple myeloma. Source material: a population of CD138-negative cells sorted from bone marrow. The CDR3 region is CASSRDSPGDTQYF. The CDR3 DNA reads as TGCGCCAGCAGCCGGGACTCGCCGGGGGATACGCAGTATTTT. The variable domain in full, completed from reference TRBV5-1 and TRBJ2-3, reads KAGVTQTPRYLIKTRGQQVTLSCSPISGHRSVSWYQQTPGQGLQFLFEYFSETQRNKGNFPGRFSGRQFSNSRSEMNVSTLELGDSALYLCASSRDSPGDTQYFGPGTRLTVL.